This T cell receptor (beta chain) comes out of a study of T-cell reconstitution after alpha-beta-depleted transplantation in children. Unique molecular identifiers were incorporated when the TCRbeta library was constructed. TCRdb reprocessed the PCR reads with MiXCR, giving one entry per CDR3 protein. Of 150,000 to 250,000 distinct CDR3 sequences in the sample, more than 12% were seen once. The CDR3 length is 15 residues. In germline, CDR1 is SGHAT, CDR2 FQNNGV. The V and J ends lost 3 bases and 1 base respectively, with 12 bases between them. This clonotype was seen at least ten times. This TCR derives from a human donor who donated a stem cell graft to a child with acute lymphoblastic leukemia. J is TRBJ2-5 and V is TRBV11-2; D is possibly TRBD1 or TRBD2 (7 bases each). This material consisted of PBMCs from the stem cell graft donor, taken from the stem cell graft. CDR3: CASSFSGGGQETQYF. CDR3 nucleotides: TGTGCCAGCAGCTTTTCAGGGGGGGGCCAAGAGACCCAGTACTTC.